The 32 T cell receptor beta chains in this list originate from one sample, sequenced in a study of shared clonotypes between healthy human individuals. Here immunoSEQ multiplex PCR was the method, and the copy in TCRdb shows in-frame clones only, minus some. The sample holds 490,000 or so clones, less than 80% seen once. Sequencing was carried out using PBMCs. All receptors come from a woman in her thirties or forties in good health. Some clones in this sample may be carry-over from other donors' samples.

The rearrangement joins TRBV5-8 to TRBJ1-5, with 11 bases aligning to TRBD1. The trim removed 1 base at V and 6 bases at J, leaving 6 bases unmatched. From germline, CDR1 is SGHTS and CDR2 YDEGEE. The CDR3 runs 16 residues. CDR3 in amino acids: CASSLWTGGRGQPQHF. CDR3 coding DNA: TGTGCCAGCAGCTTGTGGACAGGGGGCAGGGGTCAGCCCCAGCATTTT. The full variable domain, rest sourced from reference TRBV5-8 and TRBJ1-5, is EAGVTQSPTHLIKTRGQQATLRCSPISGHTSVYWYQQALGLGLQFLLWYDEGEERNRGNFPPRFSGRQFPNYSSELNVNALELEDSALYLCASSLWTGGRGQPQHFGDGTRLSIL.

Of note for this clone: Within the sample, other DNA sequences also encode this same CDR3. J is TRBJ1-3 and V is TRBV5-1; the D is unclear. The CDR3 has 14 residues. Germline V gene sequence: CDR1 SGHRS, CDR2 YFSETQ. V dropped 0 bases and J dropped 4 bases, with 8 bases sitting between them. The chain's CDR3 is CASSLEGSGNTIYF. The CDR3 region has the DNA TGCGCCAGCAGCTTGGAAGGCTCGGGAAACACCATATATTTT.

This rearrangement joins TRBV19 to TRBJ1-5, with D perhaps TRBD1 (6 bases). V lost 3 bases and J 6 bases, leaving 18 bases between the germline ends. The CDR3 is 16 amino acids. CDR1 and CDR2 (germline): LNHDA, SQIVND (reference sequence). The CDR3 bases are TGTGCCAGTAGTATTTCTCCGGGGGCTTCAGGTCAGCCCCAGCATTTT. Residues: CASSISPGASGQPQHF.

The chain carries TRBV2 and TRBJ2-1, with TRBD2 matching over 8 bases. This CDR3 is built from 12 residues. V shed 5 bases, J shed 9 bases, and the junction held 3 bases outside the gene matches. Germline V lookup: CDR1 SNHLY, CDR2 FYNNEI. The CDR3: CASSKREIEQFF. In DNA form, the CDR3 reads TGTGCCAGCAGTAAGCGGGAGATTGAGCAGTTCTTC.

This clone has more than one count but fewer than ten. The rearrangement uses TRBV7-2 and TRBJ1-5; D gene uncertain. This CDR3 contains 14 residues. CDR1 SGHTA and CDR2 FQGNSA come from the germline V gene. Between the trimmed V and J ends, which lost 2 bases and 5 bases, there was a span of 10 bases. The CDR3 DNA reads as TGTGCCAGCAGCTTAACCCCTTACTATCAGCCCCAGCATTTT. This encodes CASSLTPYYQPQHF.

J is TRBJ1-3 and V is TRBV7-9; 7 nucleotides line up with TRBD1. After removal of 3 bases from V and 0 bases from J, the junction contained 2 bases not matched to a gene. Germline CDR1 and CDR2: SEHNR and FQNEAQ (reference sequence). The CDR3 covers 15 residues. DNA of the CDR3: TGTGCCAGCAGCTTGACAGGGTTCTCTGGAAACACCATATATTTT. Its translation is CASSLTGFSGNTIYF.

The rearrangement links TRBV14 to TRBJ1-1; D gene ambiguous. Germline V lookup: CDR1 SGHDN, CDR2 FVKESK. CDR3 length: 14 amino acids. V lost 4 bases and J lost 4, with 13 bases in between. The CDR3 here is CASSPHPRGTEAFF. The CDR3 DNA sequence: TGTGCCAGCAGCCCGCATCCCCGGGGCACTGAAGCTTTCTTT.

Only a few counts were recorded for this clone. The chain couples TRBV25-1 to TRBJ1-5; perhaps TRBD1 as D (5 bases). The CDR3 has 14 amino acids. Trimming pared 5 bases from V and 0 bases from J, leaving 8 bases between. Germline V gene lookup returns CDR1 MGHDK and CDR2 SYGVNS. The CDR3 reads CASSTGTSNQPQHF. The CDR3 DNA is TGTGCCAGCAGTACGGGGACTAGCAATCAGCCCCAGCATTTT.

The J gene is TRBJ2-4, the V gene TRBV7-9; D perhaps matches TRBD2 (6 bases). V shed 4 bases and J shed 1 base, with 14 bases lying between them. The CDR3 length is 16 residues. CDR1 and CDR2 (germline): SEHNR, FQNEAQ (reference sequence). CDR3 amino acids: CASSYGGFEAKNIQYF. DNA for the CDR3: TGTGCCAGCAGCTATGGGGGGTTCGAGGCCAAAAACATTCAGTACTTC. The whole variable domain, filled in from reference TRBV7-9 and TRBJ2-4, reads DTGVSQNPRHKITKRGQNVTFRCDPISEHNRLYWYRQTLGQGPEFLTYFQNEAQLEKSRLLSDRFSAERPKGSFSTLEIQRTEQGDSAMYLCASSYGGFEAKNIQYFGAGTRLSVL.

V gene TRBV7-9 combines with J gene TRBJ2-5; the match to TRBD2 covers 7 bases. The ends lost 0 bases at V and 5 bases at J; junction bases unmatched: 6. CDR1 is SEHNR, CDR2 FQNEAQ, per germline (reference sequence). The CDR3 consists of 15 residues. In nucleotides, the CDR3 is TGTGCCAGCAGCTTAGCGGGAGGGCCATGGGAGACCCAGTACTTC. Residues: CASSLAGGPWETQYF.

The chain employs TRBV30 and TRBJ1-2; TRBD1 aligns across 8 bases. Germline CDR1 is GTSNPN and CDR2 is SVGIG (reference sequence). J was trimmed by 8 bases and V by 3 bases; bases with no gene match: 8. This CDR3 comprises 13 residues. The CDR3, as DNA: TGTGCCTGGAGGAGGGGGACAGGATCCGGCTACACCTTC. Translation: CAWRRGTGSGYTF.

This chain uses TRBV4-1 with TRBJ1-1; tentative D call: TRBD1 (5 bases). With 0 bases removed from V and 1 base from J, the gap between germline ends came to 12 bases. In germline, CDR1 is MGHRA, CDR2 YSYEKL. The CDR3 covers 16 residues. The CDR3 sequence: CASSQDSRGWNTEAFF. CDR3 sequence (DNA): TGCGCCAGCAGCCAAGATTCAAGGGGATGGAACACTGAAGCTTTCTTT.

The genes are TRBV30 and TRBJ2-3; TRBD2 agrees at 12 bases. This CDR3 region has 16 residues. Germline CDR1 reads GTSNPN; CDR2 reads SVGIG (reference sequence). With 4 bases clipped from V and 3 bases from J, the junction kept 8 bases outside the gene matches. CDR3 in amino acids: CAWNVPSGRATDTQYF. The CDR3 coding sequence is TGTGCCTGGAATGTCCCTAGCGGGAGGGCTACAGATACGCAGTATTTT.

V and J are TRBV4-2 and TRBJ1-2; TRBD1 might be the D (5 bases). The CDR3 runs to 14 residues. Germline V lookup: CDR1 LGHNA, CDR2 YNFKEQ. V gave up 4 bases and J gave up 8 bases, with 17 bases separating them. The CDR3 coding sequence is TGTGCCAGCAGCCCCGATGGCAGGGCCCGGGGCTACACCTTC. Translation gives CASSPDGRARGYTF.

V and J are TRBV29-1 and TRBJ2-5, with D tentatively TRBD1 (5 bases). CDR1 and CDR2 (germline): SQVTM, ANQGSEA. Trimming pared 6 bases from V and 5 bases from J, leaving 19 bases between. The CDR3 runs to 14 residues. CDR3 nucleotide sequence: TGCAGCGTCCTCCCCCCGACAGTGGCCGAGACCCAGTACTTC. Protein: CSVLPPTVAETQYF.

This clone occurred a few times. The chain combines TRBV18 with TRBJ1-5, with D maybe TRBD1 (5 bases). Trimming removed 2 bases from V and 1 base from J, with 12 bases in between. This CDR3 has 16 amino acids. Germline lookup yields CDR1 KGHSH and CDR2 LQKENI. CDR3 in amino acids: CASSPSRGASNQPQHF. The CDR3 bases are TGTGCCAGCTCACCATCCCGGGGCGCGAGCAATCAGCCCCAGCATTTT.

The chain has TRBV12-5 and TRBJ1-3, with 10 positions matching TRBD1. CDR3 size: 17 residues. The germline CDR1 and CDR2 sequences are LGHNT and FRNRAP. J lost 2 bases, V lost 2 bases, and 6 bases had no gene match. The CDR3 region has the DNA TGTGCTAGTGGTTTGTCAACGGGGACAGGGGCTGGAAACACCATATATTTT. This encodes CASGLSTGTGAGNTIYF.

V gene TRBV5-4 combines with J gene TRBJ2-3; D tentatively fits TRBD1 or TRBD2 (5 bases each). Trimming took off 0 bases at V and 5 bases at J, with 10 bases between the two ends. Germline values: CDR1 SGHNT, CDR2 YYREEE (reference sequence). The CDR3 is 14 residues long. The CDR3 DNA is TGTGCCAGCAGCTTGGTAACTGGGGGAGATACGCAGTATTTT. It codes for CASSLVTGGDTQYF. Full variable domain (outside the CDR3, taken from reference TRBV5-4 and TRBJ2-3): ETGVTQSPTHLIKTRGQQVTLRCSSQSGHNTVSWYQQALGQGPQFIFQYYREEENGRGNFPPRFSGLQFPNYSSELNVNALELDDSALYLCASSLVTGGDTQYFGPGTRLTVL.

This clone was observed a handful of times. The chain's CDR3 is CASSLVLAGVKEQYF. The DNA of the CDR3 is TGTGCCAGCAGCTTAGTTCTAGCGGGAGTTAAAGAGCAGTACTTC. This sequence joins TRBV7-2 and TRBJ2-7; 10 bases are shared with TRBD2. V lost 1 base and J lost 7; bases outside the gene matches: 7. The CDR3 is 15 residues long. Germline V gene sequence: CDR1 SGHTA, CDR2 FQGNSA.

The chain uses TRBV5-4 and TRBJ2-2; TRBD1 matches 9 bases. After removal of 0 bases from V and 7 bases from J, the junction contained 4 bases not matched to a gene. This CDR3 spans 15 amino acids. CDR1 is SGHNT and CDR2 is YYREEE in the germline V gene (reference sequence). The CDR3 DNA reads TGTGCCAGCAGCTTGGAACAGGGGGCGAACGGGGAGCTGTTTTTT. This gives the protein CASSLEQGANGELFF.

The V gene is TRBV30, the J gene TRBJ2-3; TRBD2 is a possible D gene (5 bases). Germline V gene lookup returns CDR1 GTSNPN and CDR2 SVGIG (reference sequence). The CDR3 is 16 residues long. V lost 0 bases to trimming and J lost 5 bases, with 18 bases between them. For the CDR3, the DNA is TGTGCCTGGAGTGTCTTCCGGGGTCAGAACTTAGATACGCAGTATTTT. This translates into CAWSVFRGQNLDTQYF.

This chain connects TRBV15 to TRBJ2-5, with 12 bases that match TRBD1. Germline V gives CDR1 LNHNV, CDR2 YYDKDF (reference sequence). Germline trimming cut 5 bases from V and 6 bases from J; bases unmatched to any gene: 10. The CDR3 length is 16 residues. This CDR3 is CATSERGTGGVKTQYF. CDR3 nucleotide sequence: TGTGCCACCAGCGAGAGGGGGACAGGGGGCGTGAAGACCCAGTACTTC.

J is TRBJ2-5 and V is TRBV5-1; TRBD2 is a possible D gene (5 bases). The CDR3 consists of 15 residues. Trimming shortened V by 0 bases and J by 5 bases, and 14 bases separated the two germline ends. The germline CDR1 and CDR2 sequences are SGHRS and YFSETQ. The CDR3 nucleotides are TGCGCCAGCAGCTTGGGAGGCTCAACGGGGGAGACCCAGTACTTC. This gives the protein CASSLGGSTGETQYF.

This rearrangement joins TRBV11-2 to TRBJ1-1; tentative D call: TRBD1 (5 bases). CDR3 length: 14 amino acids. CDR1 and CDR2 (germline): SGHAT, FQNNGV. The germline V and J ends were trimmed by 8 bases and 5 bases, with 18 bases remaining between them. CDR3 sequence (DNA): TGTGCCAGCGGTGAACTCGGGGGATTAACTGAAGCTTTCTTT. Translating gives CASGELGGLTEAFF.

In its sample, this clone was seen a few times. The gene calls are TRBV6-4 and TRBJ1-4; D is perhaps TRBD1 (5 bases). The germline V gene encodes CDR1 MRHNA and CDR2 SNTAGT. V was shortened by 2 bases and J by 14 bases, with 18 bases between the two germline ends. The CDR3 sequence is 14 residues long. The DNA for the CDR3 is TGTGCCAGCAGTGACCCGTGGGGGGGAATAGGTCTGTTTTTT. It yields the protein CASSDPWGGIGLFF.

The rearrangement joins TRBV5-1 to TRBJ1-2; no firm D call. There are 12 residues in the CDR3. The V end was cut by 1 base, the J end by 5 bases, with 6 bases between. The germline CDR1 and CDR2 sequences are SGHRS and YFSETQ. The CDR3 region is CASSLLGYGYTF. The CDR3 nucleotides read TGCGCCAGCAGCTTGTTGGGGTATGGCTACACCTTC.

The chain links TRBV11-2 to TRBJ2-1; D gene ambiguous. Germline CDR1 and CDR2: SGHAT and FQNNGV. V was pared by 2 bases and J by 15 bases, with 20 bases between. This CDR3 has 14 residues. The CDR3 DNA reads as TGTGCCAGCAGCTTATCCCAAATCCAGGAAAGGCCGTTCTTC. Its protein is CASSLSQIQERPFF. Supplemented by reference TRBV11-2 and TRBJ2-1, the full variable domain reads EAGVAQSPRYKIIEKRQSVAFWCNPISGHATLYWYQQILGQGPKLLIQFQNNGVVDDSQLPKDRFSAERLKGVDSTLKIQPAKLEDSAVYLCASSLSQIQERPFFGPGTRLTVL.

This sequence joins TRBV5-1 and TRBJ1-1; 7 bases map to TRBD1. The trim removed 4 bases at V and 4 bases at J, leaving 7 bases unmatched. From germline, CDR1 is SGHRS and CDR2 YFSETQ. The CDR3 spans 14 residues. CDR3 DNA: TGCGCCAGCAGCGCCGGGACAGCTCTCACTGAAGCTTTCTTT. Residues: CASSAGTALTEAFF. The variable domain in full, completed from reference TRBV5-1 and TRBJ1-1, reads KAGVTQTPRYLIKTRGQQVTLSCSPISGHRSVSWYQQTPGQGLQFLFEYFSETQRNKGNFPGRFSGRQFSNSRSEMNVSTLELGDSALYLCASSAGTALTEAFFGQGTRLTVV.

This clone was seen a single time. The chain combines TRBV19 with TRBJ1-5; no clear D. CDR1 is LNHDA and CDR2 is SQIVND in the germline V gene (reference sequence). Trimming shortened V by 7 bases and J by 2 bases, and 15 bases separated the two germline ends. There are 15 residues in the CDR3. The CDR3 sequence: CASTPNPVRNQPQHF. Here the CDR3 DNA reads TGTGCCAGTACCCCTAACCCCGTACGCAATCAGCCCCAGCATTTT. The variable domain in full, completed from reference TRBV19 and TRBJ1-5, reads DGGITQSPKYLFRKEGQNVTLSCEQNLNHDAMYWYRQDPGQGLRLIYYSQIVNDFQKGDIAEGYSVSREKKESFPLTVTSAQKNPTAFYLCASTPNPVRNQPQHFGDGTRLSIL.

The J gene is TRBJ1-2, the V gene TRBV27, with D uncertain. The CDR3 is made up of 16 amino acids. The germline V gene has CDR1 MNHEY and CDR2 SMNVEV (reference sequence). V shed 4 bases and J shed 4 bases, with 19 bases lying between them. Written as DNA, the CDR3 is TGTGCCAGCAGTTCAGCGGGTCGGGGAAAAATCTATGGCTACACCTTC. Encoded protein: CASSSAGRGKIYGYTF.

Note on this clone: One end of the junction is discordant with germline, which a read error may explain. The rearrangement uses TRBV7-2 and TRBJ2-7; 8 nucleotides agree with TRBD1. The germline gives CDR1 SGHTA, CDR2 FQGNSA. The CDR3 contains 14 residues. The CDR3 coding sequence is TGTGCCAGCAGCTTCAGGGGGCTCCCTGGGGAGCGGTACTTC. Its protein is CASSFRGLPGERYF.

The V gene is TRBV6-5, the J gene TRBJ1-1, with TRBD1 identical over 7 bases. The CDR3 has 12 residues. The germline V gene encodes CDR1 MNHEY and CDR2 SVGAGI. V was pared by 9 bases and J by 3 bases, with 4 bases of the junction left unmatched. CDR3 protein: CASSRGDTEAFF. The CDR3, as DNA: TGTGCCAGTTCCAGGGGGGACACTGAAGCTTTCTTT.